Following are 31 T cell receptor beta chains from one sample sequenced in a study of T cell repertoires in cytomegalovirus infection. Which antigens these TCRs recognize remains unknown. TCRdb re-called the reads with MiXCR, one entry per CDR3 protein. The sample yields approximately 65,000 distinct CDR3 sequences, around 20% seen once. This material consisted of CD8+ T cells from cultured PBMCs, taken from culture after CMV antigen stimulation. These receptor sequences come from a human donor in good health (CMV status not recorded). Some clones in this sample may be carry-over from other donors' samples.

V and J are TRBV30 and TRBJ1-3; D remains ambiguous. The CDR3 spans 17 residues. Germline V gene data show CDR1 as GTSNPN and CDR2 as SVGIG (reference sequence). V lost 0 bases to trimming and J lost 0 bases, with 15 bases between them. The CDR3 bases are TGTGCCTGGAGTGTACGGCGGACGATCGCCTCTGGAAACACCATATATTTT. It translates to CAWSVRRTIASGNTIYF.

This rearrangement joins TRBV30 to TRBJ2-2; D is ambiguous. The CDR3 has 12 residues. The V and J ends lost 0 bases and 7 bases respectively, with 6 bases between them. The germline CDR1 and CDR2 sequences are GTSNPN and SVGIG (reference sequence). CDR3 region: CAWSVGFGELFF. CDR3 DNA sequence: TGTGCCTGGAGTGTTGGGTTCGGGGAGCTGTTTTTT.

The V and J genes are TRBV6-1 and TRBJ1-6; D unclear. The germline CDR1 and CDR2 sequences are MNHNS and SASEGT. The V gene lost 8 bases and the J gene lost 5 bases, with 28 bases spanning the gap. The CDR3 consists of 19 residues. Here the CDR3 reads CASRRKAETSGGHNSPLHF. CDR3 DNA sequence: TGTGCCAGCCGAAGAAAGGCTGAAACCTCCGGAGGGCATAATTCACCCCTCCACTTT.

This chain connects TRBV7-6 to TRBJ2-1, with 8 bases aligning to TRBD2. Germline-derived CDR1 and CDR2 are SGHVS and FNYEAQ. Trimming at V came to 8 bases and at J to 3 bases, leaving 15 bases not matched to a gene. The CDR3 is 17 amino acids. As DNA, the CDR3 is TGTGCCAGCGGCAACTTGTTGGGAAGCGGGGGCTACAATGAGCAGTTCTTC. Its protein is CASGNLLGSGGYNEQFF.

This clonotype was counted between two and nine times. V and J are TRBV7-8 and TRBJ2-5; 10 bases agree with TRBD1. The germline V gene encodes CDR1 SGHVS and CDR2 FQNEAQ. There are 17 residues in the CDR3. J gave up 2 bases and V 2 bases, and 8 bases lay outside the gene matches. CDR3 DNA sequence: TGTGCCAGCAGCTTACCGGGACAGGGGTTTTTTCAAGAGACCCAGTACTTC. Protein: CASSLPGQGFFQETQYF.

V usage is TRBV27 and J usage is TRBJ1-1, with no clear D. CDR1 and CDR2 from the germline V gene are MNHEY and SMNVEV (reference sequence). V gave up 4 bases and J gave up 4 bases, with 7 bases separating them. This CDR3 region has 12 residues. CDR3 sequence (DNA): TGTGCCAGCAGTTCAGGTATCACTGAAGCTTTCTTT. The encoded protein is CASSSGITEAFF.

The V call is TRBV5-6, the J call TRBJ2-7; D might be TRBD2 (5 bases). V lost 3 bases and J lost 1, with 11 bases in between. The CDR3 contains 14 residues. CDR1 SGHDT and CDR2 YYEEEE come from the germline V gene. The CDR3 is CASSWGSGSYEQYF. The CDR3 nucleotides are TGTGCCAGCAGCTGGGGAAGCGGTTCCTACGAGCAGTACTTC.

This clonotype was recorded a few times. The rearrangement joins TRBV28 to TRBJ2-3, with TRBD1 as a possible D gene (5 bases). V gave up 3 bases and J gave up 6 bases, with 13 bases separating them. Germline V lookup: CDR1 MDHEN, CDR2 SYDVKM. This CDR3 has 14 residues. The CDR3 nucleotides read TGTGCCAGCAGTTTGACCATCTCAGGGGATACGCAGTATTTT. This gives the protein CASSLTISGDTQYF.

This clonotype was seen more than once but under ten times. CDR3 loop: CAISESDGSYEQYF. The DNA of the CDR3 is TGTGCCATCAGTGAGTCTGACGGTTCCTACGAGCAGTACTTC. J is TRBJ2-7 and V is TRBV10-3; D is unclear. Germline CDR1 and CDR2: ENHRY and SYGVKD. This CDR3 region has 14 residues. The V end was cut by 0 bases, the J end by 1 base, with 7 bases between.

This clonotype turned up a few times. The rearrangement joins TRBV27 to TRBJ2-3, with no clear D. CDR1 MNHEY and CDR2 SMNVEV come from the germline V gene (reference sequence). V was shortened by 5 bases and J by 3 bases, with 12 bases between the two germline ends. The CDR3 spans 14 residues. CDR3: CASSPISSTDTQYF. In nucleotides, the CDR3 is TGTGCCAGCAGTCCGATATCCTCAACAGATACGCAGTATTTT.

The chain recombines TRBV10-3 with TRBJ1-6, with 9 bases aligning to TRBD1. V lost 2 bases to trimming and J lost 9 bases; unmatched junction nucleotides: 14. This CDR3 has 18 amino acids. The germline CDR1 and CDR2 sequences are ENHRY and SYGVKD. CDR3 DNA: TGTGCCATCAGTGAGACCGCGCTAAGGGACAGGGACCGTTCACCCCTCCACTTT. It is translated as CAISETALRDRDRSPLHF.

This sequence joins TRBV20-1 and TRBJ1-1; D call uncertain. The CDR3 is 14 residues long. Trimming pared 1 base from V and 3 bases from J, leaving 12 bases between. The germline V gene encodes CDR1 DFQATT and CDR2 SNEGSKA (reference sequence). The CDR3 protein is CSARAPHGDTEAFF. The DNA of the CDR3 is TGCAGTGCTAGAGCCCCTCACGGGGACACTGAAGCTTTCTTT.

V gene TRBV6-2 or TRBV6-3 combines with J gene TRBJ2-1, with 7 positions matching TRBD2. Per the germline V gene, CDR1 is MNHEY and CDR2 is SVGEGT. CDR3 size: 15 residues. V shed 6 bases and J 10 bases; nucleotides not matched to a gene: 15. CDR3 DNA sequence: TGTGCCAGCAGCCACAGCGGGGTGGCTCCTGGGGAGCAGTTCTTC. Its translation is CASSHSGVAPGEQFF.

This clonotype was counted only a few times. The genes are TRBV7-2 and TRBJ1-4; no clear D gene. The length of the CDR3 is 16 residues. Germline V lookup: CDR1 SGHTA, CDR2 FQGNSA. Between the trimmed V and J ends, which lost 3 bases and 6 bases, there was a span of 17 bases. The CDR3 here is CASSFRPLEVDEKLFF. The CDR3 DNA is TGTGCCAGCAGCTTCAGGCCGCTTGAGGTTGATGAAAAACTGTTTTTT.

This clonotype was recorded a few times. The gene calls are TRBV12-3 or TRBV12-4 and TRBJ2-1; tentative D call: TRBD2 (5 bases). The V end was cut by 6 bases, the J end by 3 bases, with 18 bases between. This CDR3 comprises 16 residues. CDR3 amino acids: CASSPMPSGYYNEQFF. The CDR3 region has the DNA TGTGCCAGCAGCCCTATGCCAAGCGGCTACTACAATGAGCAGTTCTTC.

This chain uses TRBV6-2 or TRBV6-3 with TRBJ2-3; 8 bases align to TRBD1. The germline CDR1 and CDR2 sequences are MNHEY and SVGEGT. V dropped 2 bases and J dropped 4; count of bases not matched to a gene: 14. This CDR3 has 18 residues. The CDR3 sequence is CASSYDRGDPISPDTQYF. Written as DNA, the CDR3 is TGTGCCAGCAGTTACGACAGGGGCGACCCTATCTCGCCAGATACGCAGTATTTT.

CDR3 amino acids: CASSPLSDTGAAPHYEQYF. DNA for the CDR3: TGTGCCAGCTCACCCCTCTCGGATACAGGGGCTGCACCCCACTACGAGCAGTACTTC. The rearrangement links TRBV18 to TRBJ2-7; 7 bases map to TRBD1. In germline, CDR1 is KGHSH, CDR2 LQKENI. The length of the CDR3 is 19 residues. V was clipped by 3 bases and J by 3 bases; unmatched bases: 20.

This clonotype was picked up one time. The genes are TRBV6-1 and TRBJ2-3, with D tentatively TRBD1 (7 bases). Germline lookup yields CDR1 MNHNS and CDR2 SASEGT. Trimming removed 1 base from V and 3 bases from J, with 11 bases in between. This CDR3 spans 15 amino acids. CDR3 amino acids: CASSEEAGGTDTQYF. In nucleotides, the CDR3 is TGTGCCAGCAGTGAAGAGGCAGGGGGGACAGATACGCAGTATTTT.

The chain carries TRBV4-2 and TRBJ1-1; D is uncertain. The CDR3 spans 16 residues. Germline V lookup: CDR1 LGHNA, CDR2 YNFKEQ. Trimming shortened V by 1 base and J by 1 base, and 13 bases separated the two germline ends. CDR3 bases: TGTGCCAGCAGCCAAGTTGGTCGACACGAGAACACTGAAGCTTTCTTT. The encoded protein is CASSQVGRHENTEAFF.

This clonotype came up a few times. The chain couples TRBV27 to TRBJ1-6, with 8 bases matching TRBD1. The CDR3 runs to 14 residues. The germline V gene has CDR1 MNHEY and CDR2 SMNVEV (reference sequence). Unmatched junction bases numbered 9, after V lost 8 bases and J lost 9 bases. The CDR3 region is CASCQGARGSPLHF. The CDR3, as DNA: TGTGCCAGCTGTCAGGGGGCGCGGGGTTCACCCCTCCACTTT.

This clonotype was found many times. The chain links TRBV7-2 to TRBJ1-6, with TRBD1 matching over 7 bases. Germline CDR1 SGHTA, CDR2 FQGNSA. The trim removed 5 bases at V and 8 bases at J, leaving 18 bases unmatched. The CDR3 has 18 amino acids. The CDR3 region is CASSPLQGVGDYDSPLHF. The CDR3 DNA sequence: TGTGCCAGCAGCCCCCTCCAGGGGGTCGGGGATTACGATTCACCCCTCCACTTT.

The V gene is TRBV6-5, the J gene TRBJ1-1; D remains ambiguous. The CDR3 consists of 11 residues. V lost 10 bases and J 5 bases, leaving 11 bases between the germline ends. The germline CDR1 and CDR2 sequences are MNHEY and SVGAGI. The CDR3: CATSWGTEAFF. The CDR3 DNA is TGTGCCACCTCCTGGGGAACTGAAGCTTTCTTT.

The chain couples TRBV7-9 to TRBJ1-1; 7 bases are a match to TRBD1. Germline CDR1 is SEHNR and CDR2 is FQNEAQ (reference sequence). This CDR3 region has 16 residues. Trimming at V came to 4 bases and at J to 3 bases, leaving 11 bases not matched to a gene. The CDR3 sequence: CASSSARQGVYTEAFF. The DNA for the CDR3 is TGTGCCAGCAGCTCAGCCCGACAGGGAGTATACACTGAAGCTTTCTTT.

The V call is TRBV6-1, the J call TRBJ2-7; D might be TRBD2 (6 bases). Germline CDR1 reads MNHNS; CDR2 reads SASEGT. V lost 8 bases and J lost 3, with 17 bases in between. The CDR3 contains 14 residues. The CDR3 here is CASVPRRGIYEQYF. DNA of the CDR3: TGTGCCAGCGTCCCACGGAGGGGTATCTACGAGCAGTACTTC.

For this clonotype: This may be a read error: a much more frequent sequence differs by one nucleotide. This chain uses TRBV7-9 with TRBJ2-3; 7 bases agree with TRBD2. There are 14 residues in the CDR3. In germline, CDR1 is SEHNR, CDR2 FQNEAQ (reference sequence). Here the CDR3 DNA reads TGTGCCAGCGGCTTAGCGGGTTCGACAGATACGCAGTATTTT. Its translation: CASGLAGSTDTQYF.

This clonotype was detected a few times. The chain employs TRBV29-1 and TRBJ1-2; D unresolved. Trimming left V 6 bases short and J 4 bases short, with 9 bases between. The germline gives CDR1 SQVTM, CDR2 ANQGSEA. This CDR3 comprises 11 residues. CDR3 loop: CSVATRYGYTF. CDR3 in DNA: TGCAGCGTCGCGACCCGCTATGGCTACACCTTC.

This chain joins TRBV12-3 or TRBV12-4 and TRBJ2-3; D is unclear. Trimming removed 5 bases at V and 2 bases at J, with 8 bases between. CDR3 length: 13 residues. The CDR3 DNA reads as TGTGCCAGCAGTGCAGCCAACACAGATACGCAGTATTTT. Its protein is CASSAANTDTQYF.

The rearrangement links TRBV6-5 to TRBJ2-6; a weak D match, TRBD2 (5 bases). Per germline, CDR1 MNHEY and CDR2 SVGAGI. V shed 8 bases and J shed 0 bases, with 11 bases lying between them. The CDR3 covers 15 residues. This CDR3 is CASAGDASGANVLTF. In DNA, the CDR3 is TGTGCCAGCGCCGGGGATGCCTCTGGGGCCAACGTCCTGACTTTC.

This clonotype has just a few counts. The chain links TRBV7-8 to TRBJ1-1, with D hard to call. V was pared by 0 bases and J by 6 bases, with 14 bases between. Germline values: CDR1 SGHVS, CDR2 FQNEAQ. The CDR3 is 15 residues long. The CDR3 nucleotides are TGTGCCAGCAGCTTAGCGGACCTCGGGGTCCCTGAAGCTTTCTTT. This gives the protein CASSLADLGVPEAFF.

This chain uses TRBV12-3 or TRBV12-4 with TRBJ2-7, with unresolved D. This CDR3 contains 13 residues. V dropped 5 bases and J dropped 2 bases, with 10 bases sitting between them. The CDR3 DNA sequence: TGTGCCAGCAGTCCAGGCCGAGCCTACGAGCAGTACTTC. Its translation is CASSPGRAYEQYF.

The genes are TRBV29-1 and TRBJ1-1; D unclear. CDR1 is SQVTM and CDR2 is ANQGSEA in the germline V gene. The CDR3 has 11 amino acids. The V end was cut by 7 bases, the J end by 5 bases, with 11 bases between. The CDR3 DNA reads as TGCAGCGCCCTGGGTCGGACTGAAGCTTTCTTT. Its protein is CSALGRTEAFF.